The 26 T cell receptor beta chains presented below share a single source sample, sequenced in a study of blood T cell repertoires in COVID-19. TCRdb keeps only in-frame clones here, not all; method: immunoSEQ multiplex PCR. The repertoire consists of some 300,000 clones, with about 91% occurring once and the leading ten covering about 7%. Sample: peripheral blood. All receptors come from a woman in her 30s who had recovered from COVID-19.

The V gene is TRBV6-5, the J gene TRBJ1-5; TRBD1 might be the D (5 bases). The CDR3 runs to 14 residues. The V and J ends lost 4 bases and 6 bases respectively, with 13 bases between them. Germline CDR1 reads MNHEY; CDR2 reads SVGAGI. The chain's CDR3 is CASSLSGEGQPQHF. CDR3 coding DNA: TGTGCCAGCAGTTTATCGGGGGAGGGTCAGCCCCAGCATTTT.

In nucleotides, the CDR3 is TGTGCCAGCAGCAAGGCGGGGGGGCCTACAGATACGCAGTATTTT. It specifies CASSKAGGPTDTQYF. This chain joins TRBV5-6 and TRBJ2-3; 9 bases map to TRBD2. V lost 4 bases to trimming and J lost 3 bases; unmatched junction nucleotides: 6. CDR3 size: 15 residues. CDR1 is SGHDT, CDR2 YYEEEE, per germline.

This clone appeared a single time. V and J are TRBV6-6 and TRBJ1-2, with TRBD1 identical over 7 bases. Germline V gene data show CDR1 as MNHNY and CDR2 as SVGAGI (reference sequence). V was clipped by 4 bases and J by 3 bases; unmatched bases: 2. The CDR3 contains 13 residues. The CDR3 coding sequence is TGTGCCAGCAGTTTCGGACAGGACTATGGCTACACCTTC. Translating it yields CASSFGQDYGYTF.

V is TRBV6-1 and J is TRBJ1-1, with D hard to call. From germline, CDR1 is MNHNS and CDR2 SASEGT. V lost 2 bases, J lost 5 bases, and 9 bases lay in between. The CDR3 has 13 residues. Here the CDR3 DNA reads TGTGCCAGCAGTGAATGGGGAGGTACTGAAGCTTTCTTT. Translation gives CASSEWGGTEAFF.

CDR3 in amino acids: CSVRRDRDEQFF. The CDR3 DNA reads TGCAGCGTTCGACGAGACAGGGATGAGCAGTTCTTC. The chain is built from TRBV29-1 and TRBJ2-1; TRBD1 matches at 7 bases. V lost 5 bases to trimming and J lost 8 bases; unmatched junction nucleotides: 6. The CDR3 length is 12 residues. The germline V gene has CDR1 SQVTM and CDR2 ANQGSEA.

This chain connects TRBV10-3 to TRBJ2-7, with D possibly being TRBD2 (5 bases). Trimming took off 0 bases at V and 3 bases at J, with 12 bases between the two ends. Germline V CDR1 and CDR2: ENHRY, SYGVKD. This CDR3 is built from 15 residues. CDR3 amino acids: CAISESGISDYEQYF. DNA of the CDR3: TGTGCCATCAGTGAGTCAGGGATTAGCGACTACGAGCAGTACTTC.

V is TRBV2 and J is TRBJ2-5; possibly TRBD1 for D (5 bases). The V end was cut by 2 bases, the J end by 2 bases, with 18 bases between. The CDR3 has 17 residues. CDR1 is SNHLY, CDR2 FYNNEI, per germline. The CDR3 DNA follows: TGTGCCAGCAGTGAATCTAGGGGAACCATTTTTCAAGAGACCCAGTACTTC. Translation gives CASSESRGTIFQETQYF.

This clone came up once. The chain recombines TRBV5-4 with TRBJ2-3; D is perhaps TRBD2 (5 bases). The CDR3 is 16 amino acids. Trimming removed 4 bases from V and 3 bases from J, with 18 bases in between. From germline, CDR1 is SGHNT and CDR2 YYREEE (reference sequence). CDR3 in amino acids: CASSPPQRFMTDTQYF. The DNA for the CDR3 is TGTGCCAGCAGCCCACCCCAGCGGTTCATGACAGATACGCAGTATTTT.

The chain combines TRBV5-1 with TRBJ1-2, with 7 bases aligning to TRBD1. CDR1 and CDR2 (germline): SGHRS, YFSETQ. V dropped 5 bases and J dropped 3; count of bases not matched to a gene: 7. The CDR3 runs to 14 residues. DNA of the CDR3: TGCGCCAGCAGTACTCAAGGGGGCGACTATGGCTACACCTTC. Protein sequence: CASSTQGGDYGYTF.

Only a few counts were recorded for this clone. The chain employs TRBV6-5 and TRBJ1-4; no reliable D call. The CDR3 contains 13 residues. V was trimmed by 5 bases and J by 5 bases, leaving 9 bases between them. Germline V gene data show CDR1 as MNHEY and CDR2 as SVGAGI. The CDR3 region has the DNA TGTGCCAGCAGTCAGGAAGGAAATGAAAAACTGTTTTTT. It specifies CASSQEGNEKLFF.

CDR3 sequence reads: CASSLQRGYEQYF. CDR3 nucleotide sequence: TGTGCCAGCAGCTTGCAAAGGGGTTACGAGCAGTACTTC. The chain links TRBV13 to TRBJ2-7, with a possible D match to TRBD1 (5 bases). CDR1 is PRHDT, CDR2 FYEKMQ, per germline (reference sequence). The CDR3 has 13 residues. Trimming cost V 3 bases and J 4 bases, with 10 bases left between them. Complete variable domain (other parts from reference TRBV13 and TRBJ2-7): AAGVIQSPRHLIKEKRETATLKCYPIPRHDTVYWYQQGPGQDPQFLISFYEKMQSDKGSIPDRFSAQQFSDYHSELNMSSLELGDSALYFCASSLQRGYEQYFGPGTRLTVT.

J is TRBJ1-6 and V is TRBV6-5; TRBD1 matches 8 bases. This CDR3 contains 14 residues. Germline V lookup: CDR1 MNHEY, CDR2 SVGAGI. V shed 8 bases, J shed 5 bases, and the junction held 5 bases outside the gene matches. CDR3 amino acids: CASRVGQDNSPLHF. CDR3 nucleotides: TGTGCCAGCCGCGTGGGACAGGATAATTCACCCCTCCACTTT.

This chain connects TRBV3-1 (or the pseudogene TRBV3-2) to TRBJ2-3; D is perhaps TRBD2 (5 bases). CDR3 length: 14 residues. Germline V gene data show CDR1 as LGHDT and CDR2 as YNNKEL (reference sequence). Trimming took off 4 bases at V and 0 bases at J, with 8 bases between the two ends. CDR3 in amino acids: CASSLGDSTDTQYF. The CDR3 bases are TGTGCCAGCAGCCTCGGGGATAGCACAGATACGCAGTATTTT.

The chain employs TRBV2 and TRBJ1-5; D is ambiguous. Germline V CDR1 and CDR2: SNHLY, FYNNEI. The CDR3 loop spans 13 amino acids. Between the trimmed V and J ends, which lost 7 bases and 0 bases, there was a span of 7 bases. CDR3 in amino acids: CASMRLSNQPQHF. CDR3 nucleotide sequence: TGTGCCAGCATGCGACTTAGCAATCAGCCCCAGCATTTT.

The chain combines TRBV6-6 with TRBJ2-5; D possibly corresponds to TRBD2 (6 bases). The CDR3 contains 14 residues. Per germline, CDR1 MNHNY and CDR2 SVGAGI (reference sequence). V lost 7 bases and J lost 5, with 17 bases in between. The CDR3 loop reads CASTPWGGGETQYF. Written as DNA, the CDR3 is TGTGCCAGCACCCCGTGGGGAGGCGGGGAGACCCAGTACTTC.

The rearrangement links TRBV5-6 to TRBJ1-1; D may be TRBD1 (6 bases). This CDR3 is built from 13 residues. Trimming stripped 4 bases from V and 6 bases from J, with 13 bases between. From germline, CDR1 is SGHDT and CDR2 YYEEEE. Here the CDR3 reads CASSPPRGPEAFF. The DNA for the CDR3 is TGTGCCAGCAGCCCACCGCGGGGGCCTGAAGCTTTCTTT.

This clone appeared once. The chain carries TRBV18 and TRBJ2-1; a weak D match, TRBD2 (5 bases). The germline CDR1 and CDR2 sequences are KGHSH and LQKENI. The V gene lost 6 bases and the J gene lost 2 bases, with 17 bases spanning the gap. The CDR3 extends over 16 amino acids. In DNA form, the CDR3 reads TGTGCCAGCTCGCCTTATCTCGCGGGCCCCTACAATGAGCAGTTCTTC. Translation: CASSPYLAGPYNEQFF.

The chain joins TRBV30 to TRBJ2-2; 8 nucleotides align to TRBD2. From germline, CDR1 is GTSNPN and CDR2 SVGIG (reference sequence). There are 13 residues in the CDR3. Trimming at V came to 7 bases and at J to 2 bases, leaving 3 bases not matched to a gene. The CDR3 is CASRGGNTGELFF. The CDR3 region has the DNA TGTGCCTCCCGGGGGGGTAACACCGGGGAGCTGTTTTTT. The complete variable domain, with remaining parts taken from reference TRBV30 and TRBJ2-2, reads SQTIHQWPATLVQPVGSPLSLECTVEGTSNPNLYWYRQAAGRGLQLLFYSVGIGQISSEVPQNLSASRPQDRQFILSSKKLLLSDSGFYLCASRGGNTGELFFGEGSRLTVL.

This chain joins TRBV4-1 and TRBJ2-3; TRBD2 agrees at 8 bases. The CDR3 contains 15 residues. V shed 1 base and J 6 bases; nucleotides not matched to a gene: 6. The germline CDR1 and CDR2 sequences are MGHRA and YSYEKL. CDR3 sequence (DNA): TGCGCCAGCAGCCAAGCCGGGGGGGCCCTCGATACGCAGTATTTT. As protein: CASSQAGGALDTQYF.

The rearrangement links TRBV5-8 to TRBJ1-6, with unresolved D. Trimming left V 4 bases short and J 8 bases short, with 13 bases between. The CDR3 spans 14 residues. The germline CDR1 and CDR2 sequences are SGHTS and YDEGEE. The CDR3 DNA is TGTGCCAGCAGCGCGGGTCGCGTCGATTCACCCCTCCACTTT. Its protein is CASSAGRVDSPLHF.

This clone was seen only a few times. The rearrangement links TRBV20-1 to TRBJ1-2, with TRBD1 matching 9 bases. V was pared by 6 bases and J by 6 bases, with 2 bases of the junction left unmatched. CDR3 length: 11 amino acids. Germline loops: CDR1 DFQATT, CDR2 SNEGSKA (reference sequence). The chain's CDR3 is CSARQGDGYTF. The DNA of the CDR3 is TGCAGTGCCAGACAGGGGGATGGCTACACCTTC.

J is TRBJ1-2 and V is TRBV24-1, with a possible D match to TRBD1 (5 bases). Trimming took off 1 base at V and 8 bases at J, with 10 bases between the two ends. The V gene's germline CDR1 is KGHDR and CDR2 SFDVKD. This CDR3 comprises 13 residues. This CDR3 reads CATSDFSGQGYTF. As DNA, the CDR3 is TGTGCCACCAGTGATTTCTCAGGGCAAGGCTACACCTTC.

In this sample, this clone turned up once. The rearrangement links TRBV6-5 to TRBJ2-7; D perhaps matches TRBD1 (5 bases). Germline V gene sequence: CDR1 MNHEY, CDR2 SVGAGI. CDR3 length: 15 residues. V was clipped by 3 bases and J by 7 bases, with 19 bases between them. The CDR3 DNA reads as TGTGCCAGCAGTTATTCCCCGACTCAGGGTATTGAGCAGTACTTC. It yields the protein CASSYSPTQGIEQYF.

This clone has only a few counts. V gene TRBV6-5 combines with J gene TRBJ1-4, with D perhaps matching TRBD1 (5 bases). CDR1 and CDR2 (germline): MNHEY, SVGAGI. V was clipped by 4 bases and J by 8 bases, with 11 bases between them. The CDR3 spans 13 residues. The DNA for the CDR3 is TGTGCCAGCAGTTCCAACCAGGGAGAAAAACTGTTTTTT. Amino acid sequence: CASSSNQGEKLFF.

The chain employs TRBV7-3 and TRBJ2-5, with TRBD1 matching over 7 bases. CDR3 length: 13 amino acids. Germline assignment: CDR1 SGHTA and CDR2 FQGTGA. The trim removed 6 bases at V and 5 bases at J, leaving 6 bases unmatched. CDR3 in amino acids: CASSRGQEETQYF. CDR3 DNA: TGTGCCAGCAGTCGAGGACAGGAGGAGACCCAGTACTTC.

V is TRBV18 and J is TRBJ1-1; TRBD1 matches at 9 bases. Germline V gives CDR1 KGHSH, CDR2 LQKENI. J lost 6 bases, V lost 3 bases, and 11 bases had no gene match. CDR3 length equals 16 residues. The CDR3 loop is CASSPGQGPAVAEAFF. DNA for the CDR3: TGTGCCAGCTCACCGGGACAGGGCCCGGCTGTGGCTGAAGCTTTCTTT.